Below, 17 T cell receptor beta chains from the same sample are listed, as sequenced in a study of blood T cell repertoires in COVID-19. Data came from immunoSEQ multiplex PCR; TCRdb stores just in-frame clones and leaves some out. The data show around 270,000 clones, 80% to 90% seen once. Sequenced sample: PBMCs or T cells enriched from blood (not recorded which). The receptors derive from a woman between 40 and 55 years old who had been exposed to COVID-19.

The genes are TRBV15 and TRBJ2-2; D gene uncertain. The CDR3 extends over 13 amino acids. Germline CDR1 and CDR2: LNHNV and YYDKDF (reference sequence). V lost 6 bases, J lost 5 bases, and 10 bases lay in between. CDR3 in amino acids: CATSPDLTGELFF. CDR3 sequence (DNA): TGTGCCACCAGTCCCGACTTGACCGGGGAGCTGTTTTTT.

The gene calls are TRBV6-5 and TRBJ2-5; D call uncertain. The CDR3 is 12 amino acids. Looked up from germline, CDR1 is MNHEY and CDR2 is SVGAGI. The ends were cut back, 0 bases at V and 5 bases at J, with 4 bases in the middle. CDR3 sequence reads: CASSYSRETQYF. The CDR3, as DNA: TGTGCCAGCAGTTACTCGAGGGAGACCCAGTACTTC.

The chain is built from TRBV30 and TRBJ2-2; D remains ambiguous. Trimming pared 3 bases from V and 4 bases from J, leaving 12 bases between. The V gene's germline CDR1 is GTSNPN and CDR2 SVGIG (reference sequence). The CDR3 consists of 14 residues. The CDR3 sequence: CAWSDRHLTGELFF. The CDR3 bases are TGTGCCTGGAGCGATCGACACCTCACCGGGGAGCTGTTTTTT.

The chain has TRBV5-1 and TRBJ2-6; 10 bases agree with TRBD1. V dropped 6 bases and J dropped 2; count of bases not matched to a gene: 5. From germline, CDR1 is SGHRS and CDR2 YFSETQ. There are 16 residues in the CDR3. The CDR3 spells CASTRQGATGANVLTF. For the CDR3, the DNA is TGCGCCAGCACCCGACAGGGGGCCACTGGGGCCAACGTCCTGACTTTC.

V and J are TRBV28 and TRBJ2-3; TRBD2 agrees at 8 bases. Germline CDR1 is MDHEN and CDR2 is SYDVKM. The junction had 3 bases not matched to a gene; V was cut back by 1 base and J by 0 bases. The CDR3 is made up of 16 amino acids. The chain's CDR3 is CASSLSAGGSTDTQYF. The CDR3 DNA reads TGTGCCAGCAGTTTATCTGCGGGGGGAAGCACAGATACGCAGTATTTT.

The chain recombines TRBV24-1 with TRBJ2-3, with 11 bases that match TRBD2. The J segment lost 6 bases and the V segment lost 3 bases, leaving 7 bases of the junction unmatched. CDR1 and CDR2 (germline): KGHDR, SFDVKD. CDR3 length equals 16 residues. CDR3 protein: CATSDPLAGAVDTQYF. CDR3 DNA sequence: TGTGCCACCAGTGATCCACTAGCGGGAGCTGTCGATACGCAGTATTTT.

This chain links TRBV4-3 with TRBJ1-4; D not resolved. V lost 3 bases, J lost 0 bases, and 11 bases lay in between. The CDR3 loop spans 16 amino acids. The germline CDR1 and CDR2 sequences are LGHNA and YSLEER. The CDR3 sequence is CASSQVLGATNEKLFF. CDR3 DNA: TGCGCCAGCAGCCAGGTCCTCGGGGCAACTAATGAAAAACTGTTTTTT.

This clone showed up just a few times. The V and J genes are TRBV9 and TRBJ1-2; no firm D call. The V gene's germline CDR1 is SGDLS and CDR2 YYNGEE. The CDR3 has 14 residues. V lost 4 bases to trimming and J lost 3 bases, with 13 bases between them. CDR3 nucleotide sequence: TGTGCCAGCAGCCCCCGGCCAGCGGACTATGGCTACACCTTC. Amino acid sequence: CASSPRPADYGYTF.

CDR3 sequence reads: CASSPLEGLGTDTQYF. Written as DNA, the CDR3 is TGTGCCAGCAGCCCCCTAGAAGGACTAGGAACAGATACGCAGTATTTT. The chain employs TRBV3-1 (or the pseudogene TRBV3-2) and TRBJ2-3, with 7 bases that match TRBD2. The germline V gene has CDR1 LGHDT and CDR2 YNNKEL (reference sequence). With 4 bases clipped from V and 3 bases from J, the junction kept 10 bases outside the gene matches. The CDR3 extends over 16 amino acids.

This chain links TRBV11-3 with TRBJ2-2; 7 positions match TRBD2. CDR1 SGHNT and CDR2 YENEEA come from the germline V gene. V dropped 3 bases and J dropped 5; count of bases not matched to a gene: 0. This CDR3 region has 13 residues. CDR3 DNA sequence: TGTGCCAGCAGCTTGGGGGGGACCGGGGAGCTGTTTTTT. Translated, it gives CASSLGGTGELFF.

The V and J genes are TRBV4-2 and TRBJ2-1; 7 positions match TRBD2. The germline CDR1 and CDR2 sequences are LGHNA and YNFKEQ. This CDR3 comprises 17 residues. V gave up 3 bases and J gave up 9 bases; unmatched junction bases: 17. The CDR3 here is CASSQDHRSGADREQFF. The CDR3, as DNA: TGTGCCAGCAGCCAGGACCACAGAAGCGGGGCCGATCGTGAGCAGTTCTTC.

The genes are TRBV25-1 and TRBJ2-5; 9 nucleotides match TRBD2. The junction had 17 bases not matched to a gene; V was cut back by 4 bases and J by 5 bases. The CDR3 spans 18 residues. CDR1 and CDR2 from the germline V gene are MGHDK and SYGVNS. The CDR3 here is CASSAQEGAGGEWETQYF. In DNA form, the CDR3 reads TGTGCCAGCAGTGCCCAGGAAGGGGCGGGAGGGGAATGGGAGACCCAGTACTTC.

The J gene is TRBJ2-3, the V gene TRBV6-5; no reliable D call. The CDR3 runs to 13 residues. The germline gives CDR1 MNHEY, CDR2 SVGAGI. Trimming cost V 3 bases and J 1 base, with 5 bases left between them. Here the CDR3 DNA reads TGTGCCAGCAGTTATGAGGGCACAGATACGCAGTATTTT. Residues: CASSYEGTDTQYF.

The chain has TRBV5-4 and TRBJ1-6; 8 nucleotides match TRBD1. Losses at the gene ends were 4 bases for V and 5 bases for J; bases not matched to a gene: 2. This CDR3 has 14 amino acids. Germline values: CDR1 SGHNT, CDR2 YYREEE (reference sequence). CDR3 coding DNA: TGTGCCAGCAGCCTGGGACAGGATAATTCACCCCTCCACTTT. This sequence encodes CASSLGQDNSPLHF.

DNA of the CDR3: TGTGCCAGCAGCCCCCAGACAGGCTCCTACGAGCAGTACTTC. Its translation: CASSPQTGSYEQYF. The gene calls are TRBV7-9 and TRBJ2-7; a weak D match, TRBD1 (6 bases). The CDR3 sequence is 14 residues long. V lost 5 bases and J lost 0, with 11 bases in between. CDR1 is SEHNR and CDR2 is FQNEAQ in the germline V gene (reference sequence).

This chain joins TRBV19 and TRBJ1-2; 10 bases line up with TRBD1. Unmatched junction bases numbered 12, after V lost 11 bases and J lost 3 bases. Germline assignment: CDR1 LNHDA and CDR2 SQIVND (reference sequence). This CDR3 is built from 15 residues. CDR3 in amino acids: CAVYSRDRGDYGYTF. CDR3 DNA sequence: TGTGCCGTCTATAGCCGGGACAGGGGTGACTATGGCTACACCTTC.

The gene calls are TRBV10-2 and TRBJ1-6; a weak D match, TRBD1 (6 bases). In germline, CDR1 is WSHSY, CDR2 SAAADI. Trimming cost V 6 bases and J 7 bases, with 13 bases left between them. CDR3 length: 14 residues. DNA of the CDR3: TGCGCCAGCAGCGCCGGACAGCCGAATTCACCCCTCCACTTT. Its translation: CASSAGQPNSPLHF.